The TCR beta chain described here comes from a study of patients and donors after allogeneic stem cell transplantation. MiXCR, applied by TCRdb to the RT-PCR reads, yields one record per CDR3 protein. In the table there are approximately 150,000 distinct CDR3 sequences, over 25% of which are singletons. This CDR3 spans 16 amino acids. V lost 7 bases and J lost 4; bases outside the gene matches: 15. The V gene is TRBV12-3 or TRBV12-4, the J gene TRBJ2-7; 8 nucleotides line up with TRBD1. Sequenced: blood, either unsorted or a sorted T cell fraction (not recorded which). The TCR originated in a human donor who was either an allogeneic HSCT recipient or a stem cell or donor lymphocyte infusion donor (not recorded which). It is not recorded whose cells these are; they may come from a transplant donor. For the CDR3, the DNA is TGTGCCAGCAATATCGGCCGGGACAGGAGACATTACGAGCAGTACTTC. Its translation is CASNIGRDRRHYEQYF.